This T cell receptor (beta chain) derives from a study of PD-L1 blockade in urothelial cancer. Study at large: The study started patients on atezolizumab around 2014, giving 1,200 mg intravenously every 3 weeks. The median number of T cells present in blood samples was approximately 140,000.

Profiled with immunoSEQ multiplex PCR; TCRdb holds only in-frame clones, not every one. This table holds approximately 110,000 clones, under 85% found once. This clone was detected only once. The CDR3 does not close with the conserved phenylalanine or tryptophan, likely indicating a read error. The limits of the CDR3 on the DNA are not certain, so only TCRdb's listed CDR3 is given. The CDR3 length equals 12 residues, ends included. CDR1 and CDR2 (germline): MNHNY, SVGAGI (reference sequence). This sample comprised PBMCs, obtained around atezolizumab (anti-PD-L1) treatment. This clonotype originated in a man aged 45-65 years with urothelial cancer. The chain has TRBV6-6 and TRBJ1-2. The CDR3 here is CASSYSSLSLSL.